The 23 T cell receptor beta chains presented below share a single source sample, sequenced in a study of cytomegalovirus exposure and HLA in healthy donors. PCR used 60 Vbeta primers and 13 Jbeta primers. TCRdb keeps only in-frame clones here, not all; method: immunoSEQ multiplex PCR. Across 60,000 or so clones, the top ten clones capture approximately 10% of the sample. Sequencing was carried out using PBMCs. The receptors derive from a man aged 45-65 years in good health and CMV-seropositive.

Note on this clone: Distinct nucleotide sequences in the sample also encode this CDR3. The CDR3 nucleotides are TGTGCCTGGAGTGTACTGGCGAACACCGGGGAGCTGTTTTTT. Amino acids: CAWSVLANTGELFF. The rearrangement links TRBV30 to TRBJ2-2; D call uncertain. Between the trimmed V and J ends, which lost 0 bases and 0 bases, there was a span of 5 bases. The CDR3 is made up of 14 amino acids. Germline assignment: CDR1 GTSNPN and CDR2 SVGIG (reference sequence).

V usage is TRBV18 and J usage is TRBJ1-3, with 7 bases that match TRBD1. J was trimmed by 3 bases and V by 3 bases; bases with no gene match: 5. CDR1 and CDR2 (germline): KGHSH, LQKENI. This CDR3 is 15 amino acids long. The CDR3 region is CASSPGTGDGNTIYF. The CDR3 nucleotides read TGTGCCAGCTCACCGGGAACAGGGGATGGAAACACCATATATTTT.

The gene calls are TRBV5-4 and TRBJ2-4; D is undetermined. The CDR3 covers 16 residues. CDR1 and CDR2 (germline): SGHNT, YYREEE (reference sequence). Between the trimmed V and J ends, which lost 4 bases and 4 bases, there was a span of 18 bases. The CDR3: CASSPLRSAGKNIQYF. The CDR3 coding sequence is TGTGCCAGCAGCCCCCTTCGAAGCGCCGGTAAAAACATTCAGTACTTC.

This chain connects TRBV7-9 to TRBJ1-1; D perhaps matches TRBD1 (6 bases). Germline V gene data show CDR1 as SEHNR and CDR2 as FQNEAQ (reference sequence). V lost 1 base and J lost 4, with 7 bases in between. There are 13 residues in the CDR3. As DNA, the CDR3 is TGTGCCAGCAGCTTAGAAGGGGGCACTGAAGCTTTCTTT. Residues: CASSLEGGTEAFF.

CDR3 coding DNA: TGCAGCGCCTTGGGACTAGCGGTGCGGGATACGCAGTATTTT. This translates into CSALGLAVRDTQYF. The J gene is TRBJ2-3, the V gene TRBV29-1; TRBD2 matches at 11 bases. Unmatched junction bases numbered 9, after V lost 7 bases and J lost 6 bases. Germline V gives CDR1 SQVTM, CDR2 ANQGSEA. The CDR3 is 14 amino acids.

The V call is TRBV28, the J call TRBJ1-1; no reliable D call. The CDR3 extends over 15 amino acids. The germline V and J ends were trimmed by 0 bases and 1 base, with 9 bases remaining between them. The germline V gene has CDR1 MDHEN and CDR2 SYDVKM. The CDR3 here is CASSLWRVRNTEAFF. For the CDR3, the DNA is TGTGCCAGCAGTTTATGGAGGGTACGGAACACTGAAGCTTTCTTT.

CDR3 amino acids: CASSGGSRVNVLTF. Here the CDR3 DNA reads TGTGCCAGCAGTGGAGGGAGCCGCGTCAACGTCCTGACTTTC. This chain uses TRBV2 with TRBJ2-6, with a possible D match to TRBD2 (5 bases). This CDR3 has 14 amino acids. Germline V gene data show CDR1 as SNHLY and CDR2 as FYNNEI. V lost 4 bases, J lost 9 bases, and 13 bases lay in between.

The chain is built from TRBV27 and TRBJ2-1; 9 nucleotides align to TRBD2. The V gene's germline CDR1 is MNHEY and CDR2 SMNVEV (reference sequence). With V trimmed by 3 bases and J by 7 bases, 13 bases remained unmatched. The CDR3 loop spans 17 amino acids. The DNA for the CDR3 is TGTGCCAGCAGTTTGGCGGTAGCGGGGGTCAAGGGTAATGAGCAGTTCTTC. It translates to CASSLAVAGVKGNEQFF.

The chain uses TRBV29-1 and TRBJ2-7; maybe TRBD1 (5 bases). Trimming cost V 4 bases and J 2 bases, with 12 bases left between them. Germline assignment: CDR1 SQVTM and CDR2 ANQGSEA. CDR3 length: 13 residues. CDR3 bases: TGCAGCGTTGGCAGGGATGGACCCTACGAGCAGTACTTC. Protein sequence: CSVGRDGPYEQYF.

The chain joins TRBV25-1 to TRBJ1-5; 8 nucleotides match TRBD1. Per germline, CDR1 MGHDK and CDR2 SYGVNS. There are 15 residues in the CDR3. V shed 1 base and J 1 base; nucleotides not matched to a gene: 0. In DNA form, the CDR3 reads TGTGCCAGCAGTGAATCAGGGGGCAGCAATCAGCCCCAGCATTTT. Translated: CASSESGGSNQPQHF. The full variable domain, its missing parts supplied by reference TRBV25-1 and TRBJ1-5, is EADIYQTPRYLVIGTGKKITLECSQTMGHDKMYWYQQDPGMELHLIHYSYGVNSTEKGDLSSESTVSRIRTEHFPLTLESARPSHTSQYLCASSESGGSNQPQHFGDGTRLSIL.

CDR3 region: CASSTDRATTGELFF. The CDR3 region has the DNA TGTGCCAGCAGTACTGACAGGGCCACCACCGGGGAGCTGTTTTTT. The genes are TRBV28 and TRBJ2-2, with TRBD1 matching over 7 bases. V trimming: 5 bases; J trimming: 4 bases; junction bases outside the gene matches: 7. Germline lookup yields CDR1 MDHEN and CDR2 SYDVKM. The CDR3 is made up of 15 amino acids.

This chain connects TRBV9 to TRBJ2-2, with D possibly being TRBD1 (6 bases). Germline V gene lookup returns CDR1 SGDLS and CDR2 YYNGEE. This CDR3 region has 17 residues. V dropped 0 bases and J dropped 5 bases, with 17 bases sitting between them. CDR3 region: CASSVGGWAGATGELFF. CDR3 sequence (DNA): TGTGCCAGCAGCGTAGGGGGTTGGGCAGGGGCGACCGGGGAGCTGTTTTTT. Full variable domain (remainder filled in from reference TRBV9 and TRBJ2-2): DSGVTQTPKHLITATGQRVTLRCSPRSGDLSVYWYQQSLDQGLQFLIQYYNGEERAKGNILERFSAQQFPDLHSELNLSSLELGDSALYFCASSVGGWAGATGELFFGEGSRLTVL.

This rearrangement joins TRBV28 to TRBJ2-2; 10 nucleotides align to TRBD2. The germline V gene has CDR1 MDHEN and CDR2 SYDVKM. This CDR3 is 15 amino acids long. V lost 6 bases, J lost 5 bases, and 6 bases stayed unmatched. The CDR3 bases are TGTGCCAGCAGCCCGGGACTAGCGACTACCGGGGAGCTGTTTTTT. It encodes CASSPGLATTGELFF.

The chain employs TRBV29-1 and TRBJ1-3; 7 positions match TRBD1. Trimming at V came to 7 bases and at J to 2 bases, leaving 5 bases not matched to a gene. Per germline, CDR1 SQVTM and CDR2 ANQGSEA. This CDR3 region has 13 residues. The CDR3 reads CSALTGTGNTIYF. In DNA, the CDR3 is TGCAGCGCTCTGACAGGGACTGGAAACACCATATATTTT. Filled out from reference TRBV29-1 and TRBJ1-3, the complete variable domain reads SAVISQKPSRDICQRGTSLTIQCQVDSQVTMMFWYRQQPGQSLTLIATANQGSEATYESGFVIDKFPISRPNLTFSTLTVSNMSPEDSSIYLCSALTGTGNTIYFGEGSWLTVV.

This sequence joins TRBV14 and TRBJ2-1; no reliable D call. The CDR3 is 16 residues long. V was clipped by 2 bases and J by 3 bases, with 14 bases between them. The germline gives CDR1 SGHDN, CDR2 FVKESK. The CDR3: CASSQKGAAYYNEQFF. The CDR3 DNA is TGTGCCAGCAGCCAAAAAGGCGCGGCATACTACAATGAGCAGTTCTTC. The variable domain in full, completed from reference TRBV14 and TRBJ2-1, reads EAGVTQFPSHSVIEKGQTVTLRCDPISGHDNLYWYRRVMGKEIKFLLHFVKESKQDESGMPNNRFLAERTGGTYSTLKVQPAELEDSGVYFCASSQKGAAYYNEQFFGPGTRLTVL.

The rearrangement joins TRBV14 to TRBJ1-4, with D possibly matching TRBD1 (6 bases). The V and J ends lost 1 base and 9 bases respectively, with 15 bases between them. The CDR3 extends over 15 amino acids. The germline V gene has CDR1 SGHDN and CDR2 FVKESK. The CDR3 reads CASSQVGGGGQKLFF. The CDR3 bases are TGTGCCAGCAGCCAAGTCGGGGGCGGGGGACAAAAACTGTTTTTT.

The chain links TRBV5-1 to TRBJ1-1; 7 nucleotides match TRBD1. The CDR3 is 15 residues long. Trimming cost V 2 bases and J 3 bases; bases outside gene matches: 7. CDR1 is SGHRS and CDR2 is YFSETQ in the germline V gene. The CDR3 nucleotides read TGCGCCAGCAGCTTTGGTTACAGGGGAGACACTGAAGCTTTCTTT. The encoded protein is CASSFGYRGDTEAFF.

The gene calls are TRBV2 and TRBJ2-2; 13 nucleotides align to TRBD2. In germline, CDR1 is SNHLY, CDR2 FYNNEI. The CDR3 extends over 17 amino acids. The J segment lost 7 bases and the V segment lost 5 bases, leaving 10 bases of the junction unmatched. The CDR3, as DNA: TGTGCCAGCAGTAGCCTACTAGCGGGAGGGCCGAGCGGGGAGCTGTTTTTT. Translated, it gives CASSSLLAGGPSGELFF.

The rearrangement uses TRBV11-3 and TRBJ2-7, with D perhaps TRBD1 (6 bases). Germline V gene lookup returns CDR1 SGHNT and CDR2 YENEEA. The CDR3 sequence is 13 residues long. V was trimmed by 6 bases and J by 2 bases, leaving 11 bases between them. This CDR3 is CASSSGQTYEQYF. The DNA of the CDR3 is TGTGCCAGCAGTTCCGGACAGACCTACGAGCAGTACTTC.

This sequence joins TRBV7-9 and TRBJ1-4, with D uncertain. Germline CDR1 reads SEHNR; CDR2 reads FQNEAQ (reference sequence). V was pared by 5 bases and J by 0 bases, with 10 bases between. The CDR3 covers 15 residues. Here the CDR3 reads CASSTLGATNEKLFF. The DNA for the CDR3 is TGTGCCAGCAGCACGCTCGGAGCAACTAATGAAAAACTGTTTTTT.

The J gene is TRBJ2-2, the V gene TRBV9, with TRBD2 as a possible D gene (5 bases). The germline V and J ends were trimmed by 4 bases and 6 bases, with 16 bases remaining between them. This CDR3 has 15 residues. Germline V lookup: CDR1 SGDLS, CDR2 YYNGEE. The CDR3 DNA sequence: TGTGCCAGCAGCATCCGACTAAGCCCTCCCGGGGAGCTGTTTTTT. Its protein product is CASSIRLSPPGELFF.

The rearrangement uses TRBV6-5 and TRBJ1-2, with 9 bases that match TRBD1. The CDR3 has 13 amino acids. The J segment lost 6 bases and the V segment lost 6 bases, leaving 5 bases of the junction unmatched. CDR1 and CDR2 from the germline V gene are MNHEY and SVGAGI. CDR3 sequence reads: CASRNTGGHGYTF. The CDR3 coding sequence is TGTGCCAGCAGGAATACAGGGGGCCATGGCTACACCTTC.

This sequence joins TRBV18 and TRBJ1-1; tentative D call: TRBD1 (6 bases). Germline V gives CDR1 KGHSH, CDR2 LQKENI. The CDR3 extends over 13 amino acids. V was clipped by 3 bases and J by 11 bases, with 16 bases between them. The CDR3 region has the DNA TGTGCCAGCTCACCGGACGGGGGGCTGTTGGCTTTCTTT. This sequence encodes CASSPDGGLLAFF.